Listed here are 2 T cell receptor beta chains from one sample, sequenced in a study of CD8+CD57+ T cells in acquired aplastic anemia. Researchers used genomic DNA as the template to profile TCR beta VDJ and CDR3. TCRdb called the reads again in MiXCR, with one record for every CDR3 protein. The table records over 35,000 distinct CDR3 sequences, 68% of them present only once. The sample was sorted CD4+, CD8+, or CD8+CD57+ T cells (not recorded which) from PBMCs. All receptors come from a human donor in good health, serving as a control.

This clonotype was detected many times. The chain has TRBV19 and TRBJ1-1; 7 bases align to TRBD1. This CDR3 has 13 residues. Germline assignment: CDR1 LNHDA and CDR2 SQIVND (reference sequence). Losses at the gene ends were 5 bases for V and 4 bases for J; bases not matched to a gene: 4. The CDR3 DNA reads TGTGCCAGTAGTTTACAGGGGCCCACTGAAGCTTTCTTT. Translated: CASSLQGPTEAFF. The variable domain in full, with the rest retrieved from reference TRBV19 and TRBJ1-1, is DGGITQSPKYLFRKEGQNVTLSCEQNLNHDAMYWYRQDPGQGLRLIYYSQIVNDFQKGDIAEGYSVSREKKESFPLTVTSAQKNPTAFYLCASSLQGPTEAFFGQGTRLTVV.

The chain recombines TRBV9 with TRBJ2-3; a possible D gene is TRBD2 (6 bases). CDR1 SGDLS and CDR2 YYNGEE come from the germline V gene. This CDR3 contains 17 residues. Trimming stripped 4 bases from V and 2 bases from J, with 20 bases between. The CDR3 DNA reads as TGTGCCAGCAGCCCTTCGGGGCGGGGATTACCCACAGATACGCAGTATTTT. Its translation is CASSPSGRGLPTDTQYF.